Listed below are T cell receptor beta chains from one sample, sequenced in a study of T-cell reconstitution after alpha-beta-depleted transplantation in children. Using its own MiXCR run on the PCR reads, TCRdb lists one record per CDR3 protein. The sample includes about 300,000 distinct CDR3 sequences, 10% seen only once; the top ten take around 7.5%. The specimen comprised PBMCs, sampled before TCRalphabeta/CD19-depleted stem cell transplant. The receptors stem from a boy less than two years old with acute myeloid leukemia, due to receive a stem cell transplant. The CDR3 runs from the conserved cysteine through the conserved F or W. A D gene is named only where the DNA matches it firmly.

TRBV7-2 | TRBD1 | CASKATLLTGGTYEQYF
TRBV20-1 | NA | CSGGGAGYTF
TRBV14 | TRBD1 | CASSHLIRGPLRRQYF
TRBV6-5 | TRBD2 | CASSYSASGGSLTDTQYF
TRBV25-1 | NA | CASSPLGQGTQYF
TRBV12-3/TRBV12-4 | TRBD1 | CASSWDRPRNEQFF
TRBV10-2 | NA | CASSAIITSGTLPPYEQYF
TRBV9 | NA | CASSVAGLAYEQYF
TRBV11-2 | TRBD2 | CASSLGASGRATGELFF
TRBV4-2 | TRBD1 | CASSQDPGTGYYEQYF
TRBV28 | NA | CASISGFPSTDTQYF
TRBV3-1 | NA | CASSKQAIHETQYF
TRBV11-1 | NA | CASSYPEGRGKGTGANVLTF
TRBV28 | TRBD2 | CASSLMTSGKGEQYF
TRBV7-3 | TRBD2 | CASSFIPGTSGKVGQYF
TRBV12-3/TRBV12-4 | NA | CASSLAAGSQPQHF
TRBV4-2 | NA | CASSQGRAEQYF
TRBV6-1 | NA | CASSEINTSYEQYF
TRBV9 | NA | CASSVTGRGETQYF
TRBV11-2 | NA | CASISMEQRGAFF
TRBV5-1 | NA | CASSLAPRREETQYF
TRBV5-1 | TRBD2 | CASSSGLAGGSPREQYF
TRBV11-1 | TRBD2 | CASSLARSSGGPSYERYF
TRBV6-5 | TRBD1 | CASTLSGTASYNEQFF
TRBV7-8 | TRBD2 | CASSSRTSGGARGNEQFF
TRBV2 | NA | CASTGAPYEQYF
TRBV7-3 | TRBD2 | CASSLTGTSGRETQYF
TRBV5-5 | NA | CASSLVATAEGTDTQYF
TRBV12-3/TRBV12-4 | TRBD2 | CASSKTLGLAGENEQFF
TRBV7-9 | NA | CASSQSGGEKLFF
TRBV3-1 | NA | CACCLDSRGPIRSYNEQFF
TRBV6-5 | NA | CASSYSRVNEQFF
TRBV20-1 | NA | CSASRGESNQPQHF
TRBV29-1 | NA | CSVERTRNEQFF
TRBV28 | NA | CASSSGPPGEQYF
TRBV5-1 | TRBD2 | CASSLAVAGNHEQYF